One and the same sample provided the 7 T cell receptor beta chains below, sequenced in a study of control samples from healthy donors and cancer patients. Assay used: immunoSEQ multiplex PCR; TCRdb lists only in-frame clones, some missing. Among about 51,000 clones listed, roughly 90% were seen once. The sample taken for sequencing was PBMCs. These receptors were collected from a man aged 35-49 years with colorectal cancer.

The chain combines TRBV4-3 with TRBJ1-6, with 7 nucleotides matching TRBD1. Losses at the gene ends were 5 bases for V and 4 bases for J; bases not matched to a gene: 5. Germline loops: CDR1 LGHNA, CDR2 YSLEER. This CDR3 comprises 15 residues. The CDR3 DNA sequence: TGCGCCAGCAGCGACGGGACAGCTTATAATTCACCCCTCCACTTT. The encoded protein is CASSDGTAYNSPLHF.

The chain has TRBV19 and TRBJ1-1; TRBD1 aligns across 8 bases. The CDR3 runs 13 residues. The germline gives CDR1 LNHDA, CDR2 SQIVND (reference sequence). The V segment lost 4 bases and the J segment 4 bases; nucleotides outside the gene matches: 2. The chain's CDR3 is CASSRQGSTEAFF. The CDR3 DNA sequence: TGTGCCAGTAGTAGACAGGGGAGCACTGAAGCTTTCTTT.

This clone occurred once. This sequence joins TRBV3-1 (or the pseudogene TRBV3-2) and TRBJ2-3; TRBD2 aligns across 7 bases. CDR3 length equals 16 residues. Germline V gene data show CDR1 as LGHDT and CDR2 as YNNKEL (reference sequence). The J segment lost 4 bases and the V segment lost 3 bases, leaving 10 bases of the junction unmatched. CDR3 DNA sequence: TGTGCCAGCAGCCACCGTGGAGGGAGGGCCCCAGATACGCAGTATTTT. Translating it yields CASSHRGGRAPDTQYF.

The chain uses TRBV28 and TRBJ2-7; no definite D call. The CDR3 sequence is 17 residues long. Germline V CDR1 and CDR2: MDHEN, SYDVKM. V was trimmed by 1 base and J by 2 bases, leaving 18 bases between them. The CDR3, as DNA: TGTGCCAGCAGTTTATTGGTTCGTGGCGGCGACGCCTACGAGCAGTACTTC. Translating it yields CASSLLVRGGDAYEQYF.

This chain links TRBV27 with TRBJ2-1; 8 bases match TRBD2. With V trimmed by 3 bases and J by 7 bases, 5 bases remained unmatched. Germline assignment: CDR1 MNHEY and CDR2 SMNVEV (reference sequence). The CDR3 is made up of 14 amino acids. The CDR3 here is CASSFGLAGNEQFF. In nucleotides, the CDR3 is TGTGCCAGCAGTTTTGGGTTAGCGGGAAATGAGCAGTTCTTC.

This clone has only one observation. The CDR3 is CASSLWGTPYNEQFF. The CDR3 bases are TGTGCCAGCAGTTTATGGGGAACCCCCTACAATGAGCAGTTCTTC. The V gene is TRBV27, the J gene TRBJ2-1; D gene ambiguous. The germline CDR1 and CDR2 sequences are MNHEY and SMNVEV (reference sequence). The CDR3 length is 15 residues. Trimming stripped 1 base from V and 2 bases from J, with 9 bases between.

The chain combines TRBV6-6 with TRBJ2-7, with a weak D call TRBD1 (5 bases). The V and J ends lost 0 bases and 2 bases respectively, with 8 bases between them. The length of the CDR3 is 14 residues. Germline V CDR1 and CDR2: MNHNY, SVGAGI (reference sequence). The CDR3 spells CASSYSRGPYEQYF. The CDR3 DNA reads TGTGCCAGCAGTTACTCAAGGGGCCCCTACGAGCAGTACTTC.